This section outlines one T cell receptor (beta chain) sequence together with its context. Its antigen is unidentified. These data originate in a study of T cell responses to AZD1222 COVID-19 vaccine. Sequenced by immunoSEQ multiplex PCR; TCRdb stores in-frame clones only, minus some. The sample records 180,000 or so clones, about 93% being singletons. Regarding the study as a whole: Only five to seven AZD1222 recipients were seropositive at baseline.

Second-dose schedules of about 4 or about 12 weeks were combined. The receptor was isolated from an adult who received the AZD1222 COVID-19 vaccine. Sequencing used peripheral blood, obtained 28 days after the second AZD1222 dose.

The CDR3, as DNA: TGTGCCAGCAGCTTAACGGCCTATATCAATGAGCAGTTCTTC. Its protein product is CASSLTAYINEQFF. The chain combines TRBV13 with TRBJ2-1; D is uncertain. The CDR3 runs 14 residues. The germline V gene has CDR1 PRHDT and CDR2 FYEKMQ (reference sequence). The V and J ends lost 2 bases and 6 bases respectively, with 11 bases between them.